The text below deals with one TCR beta chain. The antigen is unknown. This CDR3 has 13 residues. Germline lookup yields CDR1 DFQATT and CDR2 SNEGSKA (reference sequence). After removal of 5 bases from V and 5 bases from J, the junction contained 8 bases not matched to a gene. The data derive from a study of molecular identifiers for immune sequencing clone quantification. TCRdb ran MiXCR on the PCR reads and lists one entry per CDR3 protein. The top ten clones hold 0.7% to 0.95% of a sample with approximately 590,000 distinct CDR3 sequences, about 25% of them seen once. Study results and limitations: Beyond 20 RNA copies, clones held over 98% of effector molecules, compared with under 1% in naive cells.

Sequenced material: naive CD8+ T cells from blood, with Jurkat cell RNA spiked in. Described subset: FACS-sorted CD8+CD4-CCR7+CD45RA+ naive T cells. The receptor was derived from a human donor in good health. Some libraries in this study had Jurkat cell RNA spiked in. The chain links TRBV20-1 to TRBJ2-7; 8 positions match TRBD1. The CDR3 DNA reads as TGCAGTGCTGATGGACAGGGTGGTCACGAGCAGTACTTC. This sequence encodes CSADGQGGHEQYF.